This TCR beta chain was identified in a study of cytomegalovirus exposure and HLA in healthy donors. Study-wide results and limits: Available immune exposure information covered CMV serostatus only. Most observed TCR sequences were rare, whereas some public TCRs were detected in many donors. The investigators catalogued 150 to 200 TCR beta chains as cytomegalovirus-associated. A later analysis linked a missense variant in DCLRE1C to the trimming of TCR beta V and J genes.

Primers included in the PCR were 60 Vbeta and 13 Jbeta primers. Sequenced by immunoSEQ multiplex PCR; TCRdb stores in-frame clones only, minus some. The sample yields under 95,000 clones, around four fifths seen once. With V trimmed by 4 bases and J by 5 bases, 8 bases remained unmatched. The germline V gene has CDR1 SGDLS and CDR2 YYNGEE. The CDR3 covers 15 residues. As regards this clone: What it binds is not known.

Sequenced sample: PBMCs. The chain carries TRBV9 and TRBJ1-4; 7 positions match TRBD1. The clonotype was recovered from a boy younger than 18 in good health and CMV-seronegative. The CDR3 loop reads CASSLRDSENEKLFF. The CDR3 DNA follows: TGTGCCAGCAGCCTTAGGGACAGTGAGAATGAAAAACTGTTTTTT.